This T cell receptor (beta chain) was sequenced for a study of technical replicates of blood from a few donors. Using immunoSEQ multiplex PCR, the repertoire was profiled, and TCRdb retains in-frame clones only, with some absent. The sample has fewer than 15,000 clones; 70% to 80% are singletons. Germline V gene data show CDR1 as ENHRY and CDR2 as SYGVKD. This CDR3 comprises 16 residues. Trimming shortened V by 4 bases and J by 1 base, and 16 bases separated the two germline ends. The source is a human donor in good health. Specimen: PBMCs. The genes are TRBV10-3 and TRBJ1-1, with D tentatively TRBD1 (5 bases). CDR3 sequence: CAISGGGGNRNTEAFF. The CDR3 DNA reads TGTGCCATCAGTGGGGGTGGGGGGAACCGGAACACTGAAGCTTTCTTT.